This T cell receptor (beta chain) emerged from a study of cytomegalovirus exposure and HLA in healthy donors. Study details: There were 88 million or so unique TCRs (from HLA-typed donors) in an early data release. Study-wide results and limits: At a 0.05 false discovery rate, a later analysis found 18,000 or so TCR beta sequences to be associated with HLA alleles. An apparent linkage of common viral pathogens to several of the most significant clusters emerged in a later analysis.

V lost 2 bases to trimming and J lost 2 bases; unmatched junction nucleotides: 5. Germline CDR1 and CDR2: SGHTA and FQGTGA. CDR3 size: 15 residues. A note on this clone: What it binds is not known.

PCR amplification relied on 60 Vbeta primers (plus 13 Jbeta primers). Sequencing was performed with immunoSEQ multiplex PCR; in TCRdb, only in-frame clones are kept and a portion is missing. The sample lists 200,000 or so clones, around 75% occurring once. V and J are TRBV7-3 and TRBJ2-5, with 7 nucleotides matching TRBD2. The sequence was obtained from a woman in her 30s in good health and CMV-seropositive. Sequencing input: PBMCs. The CDR3 region is CASSLGLAEQETQYF. The CDR3 nucleotides are TGTGCCAGCAGCTTAGGGCTAGCGGAACAAGAGACCCAGTACTTC.